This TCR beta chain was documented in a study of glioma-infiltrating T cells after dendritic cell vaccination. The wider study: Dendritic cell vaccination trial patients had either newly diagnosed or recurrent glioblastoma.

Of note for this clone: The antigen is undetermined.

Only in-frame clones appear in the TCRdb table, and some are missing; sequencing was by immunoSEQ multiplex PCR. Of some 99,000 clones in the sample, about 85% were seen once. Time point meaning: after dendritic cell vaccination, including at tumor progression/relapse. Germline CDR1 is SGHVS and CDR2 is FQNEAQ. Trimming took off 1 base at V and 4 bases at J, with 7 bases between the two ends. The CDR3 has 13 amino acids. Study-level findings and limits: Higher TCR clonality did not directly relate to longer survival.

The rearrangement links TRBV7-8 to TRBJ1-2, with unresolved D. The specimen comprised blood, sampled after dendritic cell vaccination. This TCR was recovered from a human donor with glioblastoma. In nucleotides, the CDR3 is TGTGCCAGCAGCTTAGACCGCAGCTATGGCTACACCTTC. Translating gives CASSLDRSYGYTF.